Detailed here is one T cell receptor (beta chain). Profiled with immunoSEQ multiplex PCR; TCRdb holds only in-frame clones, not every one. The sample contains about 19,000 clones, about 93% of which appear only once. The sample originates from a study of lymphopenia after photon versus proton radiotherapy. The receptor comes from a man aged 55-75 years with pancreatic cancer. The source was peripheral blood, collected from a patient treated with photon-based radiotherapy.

The chain's CDR3 is CASSYSGTNYGYTF. The CDR3, as DNA: TGTGCCAGCAGTTACTCCGGGACTAACTATGGCTACACCTTC. V and J are TRBV6-5 and TRBJ1-2, with D unclear. The CDR3 is made up of 14 amino acids. V lost 0 bases to trimming and J lost 0 bases, with 5 bases between them. Per the germline V gene, CDR1 is MNHEY and CDR2 is SVGAGI.